Below, 22 T cell receptor beta chains from the same sample are listed, as sequenced in a study of CD8+ T cells in alopecia areata. Stated treatment: oral pan-JAK inhibitor, 5-10 mg twice daily. Investigators isolated RNA and reverse transcribed it into cDNA to act as the sequencing template. Method: immunoSEQ multiplex PCR; TCRdb's copy keeps in-frame clones and lacks some. The sample holds around 300,000 clones, 60% seen once. Sequencing used CD4+ T cells sorted from blood, obtained around week 53, from a patient treated with tofacitinib. The source of these receptors is a human donor with alopecia areata.

The chain joins TRBV6-5 to TRBJ2-3; D is unclear. The CDR3 is made up of 14 amino acids. Trimming took off 0 bases at V and 8 bases at J, with 12 bases between the two ends. The germline gives CDR1 MNHEY, CDR2 SVGAGI. CDR3 amino acids: CASSYSRGAFTQYF. The CDR3 coding sequence is TGTGCCAGCAGTTACTCAAGAGGAGCCTTTACGCAGTATTTT.

The genes are TRBV29-1 and TRBJ1-6; D gene unclear. Trimming removed 6 bases at V and 0 bases at J, with 12 bases between. Per germline, CDR1 SQVTM and CDR2 ANQGSEA. The CDR3 sequence is 15 residues long. The CDR3 sequence: CSVKEGSSYNSPLHF. The DNA of the CDR3 is TGCAGCGTGAAGGAGGGCAGCTCCTATAATTCACCCCTCCACTTT.

The V call is TRBV4-1, the J call TRBJ1-1, with D possibly TRBD1 on 6 matching bases. V was shortened by 5 bases and J by 11 bases, with 21 bases between the two germline ends. The CDR3 runs to 14 residues. Germline CDR1 and CDR2: MGHRA and YSYEKL. The chain's CDR3 is CASSDIQKTGLAFF. The CDR3 DNA follows: TGCGCCAGCAGCGACATCCAAAAGACAGGTTTGGCTTTCTTT.

V and J are TRBV6-5 and TRBJ1-5; 9 bases fit TRBD1. V was clipped by 6 bases and J by 3 bases; unmatched bases: 3. Germline loops: CDR1 MNHEY, CDR2 SVGAGI. This CDR3 region has 14 residues. Written as DNA, the CDR3 is TGTGCCAGCAGAGGACAGGGGTACAATCAGCCCCAGCATTTT. It encodes CASRGQGYNQPQHF.

A few counts support this clone. The chain combines TRBV30 with TRBJ1-5; D may be TRBD1 (5 bases). The CDR3 covers 13 residues. Per the germline V gene, CDR1 is GTSNPN and CDR2 is SVGIG (reference sequence). Trimming shortened V by 2 bases and J by 6 bases, and 11 bases separated the two germline ends. CDR3 DNA: TGTGCCTGGAGTCGGGGGGAGGCTCAGCCCCAGCATTTT. Protein sequence: CAWSRGEAQPQHF.

This chain joins TRBV7-3 and TRBJ2-2, with D possibly matching TRBD2 (5 bases). Between the trimmed V and J ends, which lost 1 base and 0 bases, there was a span of 6 bases. This CDR3 comprises 15 residues. Germline CDR1 and CDR2: SGHTA and FQGTGA. The CDR3 DNA follows: TGTGCCAGCAGCTTAAACGGGGCGAACACCGGGGAGCTGTTTTTT. It is translated as CASSLNGANTGELFF. The full variable domain, rest sourced from reference TRBV7-3 and TRBJ2-2, is GAGVSQTPSNKVTEKGKYVELRCDPISGHTALYWYRQSLGQGPEFLIYFQGTGAADDSGLPNDRFFAVRPEGSVSTLKIQRTERGDSAVYLCASSLNGANTGELFFGEGSRLTVL.

This clone has just a few counts. V is TRBV10-2 and J is TRBJ1-5; D is possibly TRBD1 (5 bases). Germline values: CDR1 WSHSY, CDR2 SAAADI. V was shortened by 6 bases and J by 6 bases, with 15 bases between the two germline ends. The CDR3 extends over 14 amino acids. The CDR3 protein is CASSWDPTSQPQHF. The CDR3 nucleotides are TGCGCCAGCAGCTGGGACCCTACAAGTCAGCCCCAGCATTTT.

This chain links TRBV20-1 with TRBJ1-2; D is unresolved. Germline CDR1 and CDR2: DFQATT and SNEGSKA (reference sequence). The CDR3 is 11 amino acids. Trimming stripped 3 bases from V and 6 bases from J, with 8 bases between. The CDR3 spells CSASGDHGYTF. The CDR3 bases are TGCAGTGCTAGTGGGGATCATGGCTACACCTTC.

By proportion, this clone is medium-sized. Other DNA sequences from this sample encode an identical CDR3 as well. The V and J genes are TRBV29-1 and TRBJ2-6; D gene uncertain. This CDR3 has 14 residues. Trimming cost V 1 base and J 1 base, with 5 bases left between them. Looked up from germline, CDR1 is SQVTM and CDR2 is ANQGSEA. Here the CDR3 DNA reads TGCAGCGTTGAAGGGGGTTCTGGGGCCAACGTCCTGACTTTC. It codes for CSVEGGSGANVLTF.

The chain is built from TRBV6-6 and TRBJ1-3; D ambiguous. Per germline, CDR1 MNHNY and CDR2 SVGAGI (reference sequence). The CDR3 totals 12 residues. V was trimmed by 6 bases and J by 4 bases, leaving 7 bases between them. CDR3 residues: CASRVPGNTIYF. CDR3 in DNA: TGTGCCAGCAGGGTACCCGGAAACACCATATATTTT.

The rearrangement links TRBV4-3 to TRBJ1-2; D not resolved. Trimming shortened V by 0 bases and J by 0 bases, and 5 bases separated the two germline ends. The CDR3 has 14 residues. The germline CDR1 and CDR2 sequences are LGHNA and YSLEER. The CDR3 DNA is TGCGCCAGCAGCCAAGATGCAGCTAACTATGGCTACACCTTC. It codes for CASSQDAANYGYTF.

This chain connects TRBV9 to TRBJ2-3, with 9 bases aligning to TRBD2. The CDR3 has 15 residues. Germline trimming cut 1 base from V and 1 base from J; bases unmatched to any gene: 1. Germline values: CDR1 SGDLS, CDR2 YYNGEE. CDR3 region: CASSVLAGGTDTQYF. The CDR3 DNA sequence: TGTGCCAGCAGCGTATTAGCGGGGGGCACAGATACGCAGTATTTT.

This chain joins TRBV5-1 and TRBJ1-1; D is perhaps TRBD1 (5 bases). This CDR3 is 14 amino acids long. Germline V gene lookup returns CDR1 SGHRS and CDR2 YFSETQ. V was clipped by 2 bases and J by 1 base, with 9 bases between them. CDR3 protein: CASSLGTSNTEAFF. The CDR3 nucleotides read TGCGCCAGCAGCTTAGGGACCTCGAACACTGAAGCTTTCTTT.

This clone was counted a few times. The genes are TRBV29-1 and TRBJ1-1; maybe TRBD1 (5 bases). Germline V lookup: CDR1 SQVTM, CDR2 ANQGSEA. The CDR3 sequence is 13 residues long. Trimming took 7 bases from V and 4 from J, leaving 16 bases between them. CDR3 coding DNA: TGCAGCGCCTCCGGGACGGTTATCACTGAAGCTTTCTTT. It is translated as CSASGTVITEAFF.

This sequence joins TRBV29-1 and TRBJ1-2, with D perhaps TRBD1 (5 bases). Trimming cost V 6 bases and J 8 bases, with 19 bases left between them. The germline V gene has CDR1 SQVTM and CDR2 ANQGSEA. The CDR3 consists of 13 residues. CDR3 nucleotide sequence: TGCAGCGTCCGAACACCGGCCGCAGGGGGCTACACCTTC. Translated: CSVRTPAAGGYTF.

The CDR3 DNA reads TGTGCCAGCAGTCACGGGGGGGGGAACACAGATACGCAGTATTTT. It yields the protein CASSHGGGNTDTQYF. V and J are TRBV6-1 and TRBJ2-3; 8 positions match TRBD2. The junction had 6 bases not matched to a gene; V was cut back by 5 bases and J by 2 bases. The CDR3 is made up of 15 amino acids. From germline, CDR1 is MNHNS and CDR2 SASEGT.

The chain carries TRBV27 and TRBJ2-5; 7 nucleotides line up with TRBD1. This CDR3 has 15 amino acids. CDR1 is MNHEY, CDR2 SMNVEV, per germline (reference sequence). V was pared by 5 bases and J by 2 bases, with 8 bases of the junction left unmatched. The CDR3 spells CASSQPGQSQETQYF. The DNA of the CDR3 is TGTGCCAGCAGTCAACCGGGACAGTCACAAGAGACCCAGTACTTC.

Turning to this clone: At one end the junction does not follow the germline gene, possibly because of a read error. The rearrangement links TRBV30 to TRBJ1-1, with a weak D call TRBD1 (6 bases). In germline, CDR1 is GTSNPN, CDR2 SVGIG (reference sequence). CDR3 length equals 13 residues. The CDR3 is CARSWGGGTEAFF. DNA of the CDR3: TGTGCCCGGAGCTGGGGAGGGGGCACTGAAGCTTTCTTT. The full variable domain, rest sourced from reference TRBV30 and TRBJ1-1, is SQTIHQWPATLVQPVGSPLSLECTVEGTSNPNLYWYRQAAGRGLQLLFYSVGIGQISSEVPQNLSASRPQDRQFILSSKKLLLSDSGFYLCARSWGGGTEAFFGQGTRLTVV.

This clone occurred once. This chain joins TRBV9 and TRBJ1-2; D remains ambiguous. The germline CDR1 and CDR2 sequences are SGDLS and YYNGEE. The CDR3 totals 11 residues. The V gene lost 3 bases and the J gene lost 8 bases, with 8 bases spanning the gap. As DNA, the CDR3 is TGTGCCAGCAGCGCTGGGCAGGGCTACACCTTC. It encodes CASSAGQGYTF.

The V gene is TRBV4-3, the J gene TRBJ1-1, with D possibly being TRBD1 (5 bases). Germline V gene data show CDR1 as LGHNA and CDR2 as YSLEER. V gave up 4 bases and J gave up 4 bases, with 10 bases separating them. This CDR3 is 13 amino acids long. The CDR3 DNA reads TGCGCCAGCAGCCGGGATGGGGGCACTGAAGCTTTCTTT. Its translation is CASSRDGGTEAFF.

The chain couples TRBV5-6 to TRBJ1-2, with 7 bases aligning to TRBD1. The germline CDR1 and CDR2 sequences are SGHDT and YYEEEE. This CDR3 is 15 amino acids long. V was clipped by 5 bases and J by 0 bases; unmatched bases: 7. DNA of the CDR3: TGTGCCAGCAGTCGGGGAGGGACAGCTAACTATGGCTACACCTTC. The encoded protein is CASSRGGTANYGYTF.

Turning to this clone: This sample includes further DNA sequences coding for the same CDR3. The chain combines TRBV20-1 with TRBJ2-7, with D possibly matching TRBD1 (5 bases). CDR1 and CDR2 from the germline V gene are DFQATT and SNEGSKA (reference sequence). The CDR3 is 11 residues long. The V end lost 3 bases, the J end lost 3 bases, and 6 bases lay between the germline ends. CDR3 sequence reads: CSARGLYEQYF. The DNA of the CDR3 is TGCAGTGCTAGGGGGCTCTACGAGCAGTACTTC.